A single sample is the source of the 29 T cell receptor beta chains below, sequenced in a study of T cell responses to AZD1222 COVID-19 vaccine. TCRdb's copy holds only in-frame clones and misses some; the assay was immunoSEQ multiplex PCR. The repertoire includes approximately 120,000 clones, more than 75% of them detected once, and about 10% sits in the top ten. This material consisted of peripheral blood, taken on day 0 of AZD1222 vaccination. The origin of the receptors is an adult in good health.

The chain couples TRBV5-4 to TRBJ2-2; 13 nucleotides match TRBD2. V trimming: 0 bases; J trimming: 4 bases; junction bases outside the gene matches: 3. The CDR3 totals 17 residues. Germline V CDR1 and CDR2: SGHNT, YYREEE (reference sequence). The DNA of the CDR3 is TGTGCCAGCAGCTTGGCGGGACTAGCGGGAAGCACCGGGGAGCTGTTTTTT. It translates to CASSLAGLAGSTGELFF.

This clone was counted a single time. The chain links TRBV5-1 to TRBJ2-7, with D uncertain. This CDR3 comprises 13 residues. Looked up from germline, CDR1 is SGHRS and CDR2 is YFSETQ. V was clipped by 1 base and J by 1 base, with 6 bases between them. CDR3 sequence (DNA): TGCGCCAGCAGCTTGAGGGTTTCCTACGAGCAGTACTTC. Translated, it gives CASSLRVSYEQYF.

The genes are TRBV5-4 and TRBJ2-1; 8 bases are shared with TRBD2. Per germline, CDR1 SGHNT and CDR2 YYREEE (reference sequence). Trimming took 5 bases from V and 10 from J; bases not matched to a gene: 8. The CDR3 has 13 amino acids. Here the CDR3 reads CASSIGGAVEQFF. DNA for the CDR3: TGTGCCAGCAGTATCGGGGGGGCGGTCGAGCAGTTCTTC.

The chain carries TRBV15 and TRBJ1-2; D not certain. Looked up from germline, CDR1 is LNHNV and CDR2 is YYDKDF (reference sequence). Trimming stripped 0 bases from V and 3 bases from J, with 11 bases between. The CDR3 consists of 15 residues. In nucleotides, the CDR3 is TGTGCCACCAGCAGAGATAGTTTAATCGACTATGGCTACACCTTC. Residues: CATSRDSLIDYGYTF. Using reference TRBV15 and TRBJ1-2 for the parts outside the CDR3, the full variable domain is DAMVIQNPRYQVTQFGKPVTLSCSQTLNHNVMYWYQQKSSQAPKLLFHYYDKDFNNEADTPDNFQSRRPNTSFCFLDIRSPGLGDTAMYLCATSRDSLIDYGYTFGSGTRLTVV.

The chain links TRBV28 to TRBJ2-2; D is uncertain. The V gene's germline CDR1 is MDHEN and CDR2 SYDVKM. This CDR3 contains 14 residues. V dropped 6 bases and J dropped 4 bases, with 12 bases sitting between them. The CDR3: CASRGTDVTGELFF. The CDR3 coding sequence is TGTGCCAGCAGGGGAACGGACGTCACCGGGGAGCTGTTTTTT.

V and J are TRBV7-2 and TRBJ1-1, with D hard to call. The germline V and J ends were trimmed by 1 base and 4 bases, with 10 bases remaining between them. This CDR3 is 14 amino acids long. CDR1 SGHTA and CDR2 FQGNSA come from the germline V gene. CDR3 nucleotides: TGTGCCAGCAGCTTAGGCATGATCAGCACTGAAGCTTTCTTT. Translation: CASSLGMISTEAFF.

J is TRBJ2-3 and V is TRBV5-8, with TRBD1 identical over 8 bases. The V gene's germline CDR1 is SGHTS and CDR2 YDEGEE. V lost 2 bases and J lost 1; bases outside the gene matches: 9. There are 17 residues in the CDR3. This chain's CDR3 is CASSFRTGLGGTDTQYF. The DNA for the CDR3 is TGTGCCAGCAGCTTTAGGACAGGGCTAGGAGGCACAGATACGCAGTATTTT.

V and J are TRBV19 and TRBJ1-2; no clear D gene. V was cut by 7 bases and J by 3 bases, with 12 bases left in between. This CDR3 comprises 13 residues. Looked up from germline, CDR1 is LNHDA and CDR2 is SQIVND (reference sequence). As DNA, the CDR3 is TGTGCCAGTACCTCTGCAGACCACTATGGCTACACCTTC. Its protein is CASTSADHYGYTF.

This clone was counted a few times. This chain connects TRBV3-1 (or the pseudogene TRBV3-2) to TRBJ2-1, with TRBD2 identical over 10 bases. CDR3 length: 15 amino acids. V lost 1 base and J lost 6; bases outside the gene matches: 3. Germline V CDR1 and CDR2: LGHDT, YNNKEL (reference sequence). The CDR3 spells CASSQGLAGLNEQFF. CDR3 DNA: TGTGCCAGCAGCCAAGGACTAGCGGGTCTCAATGAGCAGTTCTTC.

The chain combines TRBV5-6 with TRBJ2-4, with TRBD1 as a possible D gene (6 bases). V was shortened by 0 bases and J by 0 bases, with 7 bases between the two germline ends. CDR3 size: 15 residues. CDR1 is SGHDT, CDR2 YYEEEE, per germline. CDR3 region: CASSLGGLAKNIQYF. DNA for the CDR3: TGTGCCAGCAGCTTGGGGGGGCTAGCCAAAAACATTCAGTACTTC.

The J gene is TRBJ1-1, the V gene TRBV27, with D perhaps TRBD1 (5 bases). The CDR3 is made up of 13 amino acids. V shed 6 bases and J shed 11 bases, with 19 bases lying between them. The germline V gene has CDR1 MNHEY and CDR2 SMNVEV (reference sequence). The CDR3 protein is CASRPTLGVRAFF. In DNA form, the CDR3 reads TGTGCCAGCAGACCCACTCTGGGGGTACGGGCTTTCTTT.

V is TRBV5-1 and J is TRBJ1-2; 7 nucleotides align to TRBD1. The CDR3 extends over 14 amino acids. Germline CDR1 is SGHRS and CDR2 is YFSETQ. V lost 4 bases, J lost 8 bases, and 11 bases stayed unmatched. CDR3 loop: CASSEVRGQRGYTF. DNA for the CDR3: TGCGCCAGCAGCGAAGTTAGGGGGCAGAGGGGCTACACCTTC.

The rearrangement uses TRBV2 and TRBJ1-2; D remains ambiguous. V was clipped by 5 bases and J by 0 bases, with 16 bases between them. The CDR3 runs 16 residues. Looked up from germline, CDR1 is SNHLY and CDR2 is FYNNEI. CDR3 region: CASSFDRTGANYGYTF. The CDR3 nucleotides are TGTGCCAGCAGTTTTGACCGGACGGGAGCTAACTATGGCTACACCTTC.

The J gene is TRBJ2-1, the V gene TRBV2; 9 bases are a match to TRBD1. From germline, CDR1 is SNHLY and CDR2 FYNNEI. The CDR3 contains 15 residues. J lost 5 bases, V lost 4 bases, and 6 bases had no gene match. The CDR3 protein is CASSGTGQGDNEQFF. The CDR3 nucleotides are TGTGCCAGCAGTGGGACGGGACAGGGAGACAATGAGCAGTTCTTC. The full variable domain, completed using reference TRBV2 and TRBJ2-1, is EPEVTQTPSHQVTQMGQEVILRCVPISNHLYFYWYRQILGQKVEFLVSFYNNEISEKSEIFDDQFSVERPDGSNFTLKIRSTKLEDSAMYFCASSGTGQGDNEQFFGPGTRLTVL.

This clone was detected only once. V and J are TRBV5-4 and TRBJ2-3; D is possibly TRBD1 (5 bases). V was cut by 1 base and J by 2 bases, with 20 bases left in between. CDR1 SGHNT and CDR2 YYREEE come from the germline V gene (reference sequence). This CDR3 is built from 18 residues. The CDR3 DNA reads TGTGCCAGCAGCTTGTATAGTAGGGGTTTGACATTCACAGATACGCAGTATTTT. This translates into CASSLYSRGLTFTDTQYF.

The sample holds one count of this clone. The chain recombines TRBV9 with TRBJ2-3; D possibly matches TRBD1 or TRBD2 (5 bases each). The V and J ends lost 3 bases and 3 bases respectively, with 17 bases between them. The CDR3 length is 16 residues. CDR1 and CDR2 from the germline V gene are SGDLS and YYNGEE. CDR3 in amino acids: CASSDFLEWGTDTQYF. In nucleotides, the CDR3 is TGTGCCAGCAGCGACTTTTTGGAGTGGGGGACAGATACGCAGTATTTT.

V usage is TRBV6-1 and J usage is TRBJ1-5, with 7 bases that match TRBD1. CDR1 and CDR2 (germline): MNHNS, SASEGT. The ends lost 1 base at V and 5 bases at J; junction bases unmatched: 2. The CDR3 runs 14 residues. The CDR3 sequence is CASSEVTGDQPQHF. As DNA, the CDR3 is TGTGCCAGCAGTGAAGTTACAGGGGATCAGCCCCAGCATTTT.

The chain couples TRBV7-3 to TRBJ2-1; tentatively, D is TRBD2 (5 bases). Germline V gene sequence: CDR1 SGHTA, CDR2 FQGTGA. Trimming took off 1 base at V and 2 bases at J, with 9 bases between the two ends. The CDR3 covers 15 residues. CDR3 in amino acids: CASSLRGLPYNEQFF. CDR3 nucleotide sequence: TGTGCCAGCAGCTTAAGAGGGCTTCCCTACAATGAGCAGTTCTTC.

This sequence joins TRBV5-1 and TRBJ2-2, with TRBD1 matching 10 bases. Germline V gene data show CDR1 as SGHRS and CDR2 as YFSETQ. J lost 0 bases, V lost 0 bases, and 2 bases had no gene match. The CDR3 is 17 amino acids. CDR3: CASSLAGTGANTGELFF. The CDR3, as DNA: TGCGCCAGCAGCTTGGCCGGGACAGGGGCGAACACCGGGGAGCTGTTTTTT. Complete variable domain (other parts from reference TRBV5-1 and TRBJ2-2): KAGVTQTPRYLIKTRGQQVTLSCSPISGHRSVSWYQQTPGQGLQFLFEYFSETQRNKGNFPGRFSGRQFSNSRSEMNVSTLELGDSALYLCASSLAGTGANTGELFFGEGSRLTVL.

The CDR3 spells CASSLEGQGPDEQFF. For the CDR3, the DNA is TGCGCCAGCAGCTTGGAGGGACAGGGGCCCGATGAGCAGTTCTTC. The chain recombines TRBV5-1 with TRBJ2-1; TRBD1 agrees at 10 bases. Germline V gene sequence: CDR1 SGHRS, CDR2 YFSETQ. This CDR3 has 15 residues. The trim removed 0 bases at V and 8 bases at J, leaving 5 bases unmatched.

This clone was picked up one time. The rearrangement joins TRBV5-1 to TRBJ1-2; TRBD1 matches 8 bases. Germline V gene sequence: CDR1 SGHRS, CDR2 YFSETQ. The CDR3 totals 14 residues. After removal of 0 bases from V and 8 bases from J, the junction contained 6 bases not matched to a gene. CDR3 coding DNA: TGCGCCAGCAGCTTGGCGGTGACAGGGGAGGGCTACACCTTC. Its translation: CASSLAVTGEGYTF.

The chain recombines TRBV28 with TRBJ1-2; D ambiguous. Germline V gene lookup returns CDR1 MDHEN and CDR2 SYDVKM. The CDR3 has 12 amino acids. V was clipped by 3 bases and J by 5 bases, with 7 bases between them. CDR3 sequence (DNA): TGTGCCAGCAGTTTTCAGCTTTATGGCTACACCTTC. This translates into CASSFQLYGYTF.

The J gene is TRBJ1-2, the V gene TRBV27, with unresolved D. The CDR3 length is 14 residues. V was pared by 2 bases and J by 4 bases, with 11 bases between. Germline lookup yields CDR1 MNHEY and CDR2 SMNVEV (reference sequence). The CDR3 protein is CASSLSPSLYGYTF. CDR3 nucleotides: TGTGCCAGCAGTTTAAGTCCCAGTCTCTATGGCTACACCTTC.

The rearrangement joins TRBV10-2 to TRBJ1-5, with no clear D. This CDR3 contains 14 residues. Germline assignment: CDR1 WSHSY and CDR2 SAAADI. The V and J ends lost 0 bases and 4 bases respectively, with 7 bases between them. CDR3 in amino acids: CASSESTRNQPQHF. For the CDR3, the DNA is TGCGCCAGCAGTGAGTCGACGAGGAATCAGCCCCAGCATTTT.

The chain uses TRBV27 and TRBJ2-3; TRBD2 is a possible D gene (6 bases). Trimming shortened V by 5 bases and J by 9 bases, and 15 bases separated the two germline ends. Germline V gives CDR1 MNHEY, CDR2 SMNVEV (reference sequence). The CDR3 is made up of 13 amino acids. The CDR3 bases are TGTGCCAGCAGTGCCCCAGGGAGGAGCACGCAGTATTTT. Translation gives CASSAPGRSTQYF.

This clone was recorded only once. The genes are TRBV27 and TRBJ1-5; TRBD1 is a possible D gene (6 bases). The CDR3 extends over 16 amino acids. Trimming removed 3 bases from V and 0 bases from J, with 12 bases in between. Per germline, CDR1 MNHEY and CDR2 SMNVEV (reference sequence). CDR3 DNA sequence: TGTGCCAGCAGTTTTTCAGGGGTATATAGCAATCAGCCCCAGCATTTT. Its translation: CASSFSGVYSNQPQHF.

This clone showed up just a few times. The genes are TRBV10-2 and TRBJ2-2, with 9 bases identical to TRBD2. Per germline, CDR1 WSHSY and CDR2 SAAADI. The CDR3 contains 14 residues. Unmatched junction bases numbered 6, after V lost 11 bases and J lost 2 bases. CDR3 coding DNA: TGCGCCGTTCGACTAGCGGCAAACACCGGGGAGCTGTTTTTT. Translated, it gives CAVRLAANTGELFF.

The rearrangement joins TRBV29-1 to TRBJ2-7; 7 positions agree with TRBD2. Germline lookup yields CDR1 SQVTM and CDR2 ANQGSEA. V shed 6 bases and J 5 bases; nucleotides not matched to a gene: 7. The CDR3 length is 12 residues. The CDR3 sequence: CSVEAGVDEQYF. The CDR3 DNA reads TGCAGCGTGGAGGCGGGGGTTGACGAGCAGTACTTC.

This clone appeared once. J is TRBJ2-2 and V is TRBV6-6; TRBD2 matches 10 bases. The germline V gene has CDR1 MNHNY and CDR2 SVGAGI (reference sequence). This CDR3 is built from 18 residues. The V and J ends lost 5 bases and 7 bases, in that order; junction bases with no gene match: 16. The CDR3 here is CASSPLTASGRAGGELFF. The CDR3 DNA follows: TGTGCCAGCAGTCCTCTGACCGCGAGCGGGAGGGCCGGCGGGGAGCTGTTTTTT.